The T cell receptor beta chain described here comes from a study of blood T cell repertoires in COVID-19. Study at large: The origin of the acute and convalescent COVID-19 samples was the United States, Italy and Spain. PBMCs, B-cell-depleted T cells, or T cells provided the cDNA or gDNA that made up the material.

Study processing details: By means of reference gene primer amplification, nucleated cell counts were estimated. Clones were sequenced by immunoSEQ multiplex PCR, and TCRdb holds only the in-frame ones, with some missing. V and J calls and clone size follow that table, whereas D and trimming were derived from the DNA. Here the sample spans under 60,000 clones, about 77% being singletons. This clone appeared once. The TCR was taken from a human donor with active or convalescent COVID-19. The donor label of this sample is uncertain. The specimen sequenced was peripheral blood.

This chain's CDR3 is CASSPETSGRVGQYF. CDR3 nucleotide sequence: TGCGCCAGCAGCCCGGAGACTAGCGGGAGGGTTGGGCAGTACTTC. The genes are TRBV5-1 and TRBJ2-7; 14 bases fit TRBD2. The CDR3 sequence is 15 residues long. Per germline, CDR1 SGHRS and CDR2 YFSETQ. V lost 4 bases, J lost 9 bases, and 9 bases stayed unmatched.